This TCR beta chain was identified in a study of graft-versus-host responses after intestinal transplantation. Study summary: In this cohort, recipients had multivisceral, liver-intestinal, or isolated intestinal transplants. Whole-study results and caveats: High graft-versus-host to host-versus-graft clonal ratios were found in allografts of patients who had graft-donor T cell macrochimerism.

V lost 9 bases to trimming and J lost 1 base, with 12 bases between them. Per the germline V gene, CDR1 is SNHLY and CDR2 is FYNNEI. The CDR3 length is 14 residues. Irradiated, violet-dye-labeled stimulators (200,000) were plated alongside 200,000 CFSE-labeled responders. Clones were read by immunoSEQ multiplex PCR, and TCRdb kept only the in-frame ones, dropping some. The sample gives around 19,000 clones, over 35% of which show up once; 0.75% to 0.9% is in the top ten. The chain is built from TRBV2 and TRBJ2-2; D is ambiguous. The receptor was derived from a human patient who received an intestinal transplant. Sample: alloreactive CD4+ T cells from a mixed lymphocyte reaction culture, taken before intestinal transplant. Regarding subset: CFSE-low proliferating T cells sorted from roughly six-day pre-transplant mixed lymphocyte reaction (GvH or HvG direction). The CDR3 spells CASSLVGNTGELFF. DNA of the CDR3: TGTGCCAGTAGCCTGGTAGGGAACACCGGGGAGCTGTTTTTT.